This T cell receptor beta chain was retrieved from a study of blood T cell repertoires in COVID-19. Germline V gene sequence: CDR1 SGDLS, CDR2 YYNGEE. V was clipped by 4 bases and J by 1 base; unmatched bases: 7. The CDR3 extends over 15 amino acids. Sequencing was performed with immunoSEQ multiplex PCR; in TCRdb, only in-frame clones are kept and a portion is missing. The sample carries about 89,000 clones, around 75% recorded once. The gene calls are TRBV9 and TRBJ1-1; the match to TRBD1 covers 7 bases. Sequences were obtained from peripheral blood. The receptor was isolated from a man between 65 and 85 years old with COVID-19, enrolled during active disease. The CDR3 nucleotides read TGTGCCAGCAGCCCTCCGACAGGGTGGAACACTGAAGCTTTCTTT. Its translation: CASSPPTGWNTEAFF.